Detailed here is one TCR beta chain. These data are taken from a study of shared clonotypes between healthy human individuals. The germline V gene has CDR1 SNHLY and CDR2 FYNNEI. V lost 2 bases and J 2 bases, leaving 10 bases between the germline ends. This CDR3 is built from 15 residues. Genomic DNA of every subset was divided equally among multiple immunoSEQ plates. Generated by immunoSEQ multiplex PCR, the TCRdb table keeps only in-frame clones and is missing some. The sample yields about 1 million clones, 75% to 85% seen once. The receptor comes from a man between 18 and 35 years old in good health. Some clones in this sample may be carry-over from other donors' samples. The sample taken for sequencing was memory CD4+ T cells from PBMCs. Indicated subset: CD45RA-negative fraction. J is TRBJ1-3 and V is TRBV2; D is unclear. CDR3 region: CASSESTSTGNTIYF. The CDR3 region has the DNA TGTGCCAGCAGTGAATCGACGTCCACTGGAAACACCATATATTTT.